This section outlines one TCR beta chain sequence together with its context. Here immunoSEQ multiplex PCR was the method, and the copy in TCRdb shows in-frame clones only, minus some. The table shows under 600 clones, with roughly nine tenths occurring only once. This specimen belongs to a study of T cells and Merkel cell carcinoma outcomes. This sequence originates from a human donor with Merkel cell carcinoma. The sample consisted of tumor tissue from Merkel cell carcinoma.

CDR3 nucleotide sequence: TGCGCCAGCAGCCAAGGGTTAGGGGTGGATGGCTACACCTTC. Translating it yields CASSQGLGVDGYTF. J is TRBJ1-2 and V is TRBV4-3; D is possibly TRBD1 (5 bases). Trimming removed 1 base at V and 6 bases at J, with 12 bases between. The CDR3 is made up of 14 amino acids. The germline V gene has CDR1 LGHNA and CDR2 YSLEER.